These T cell receptor beta chains were read from a single sample in a study of T-cell memory formation after mild COVID-19. MiXCR, run by TCRdb on the 5' RACE reads, gives a single entry per CDR3 protein. The top ten hold about an eighth of the sample, which has approximately 490,000 distinct CDR3 sequences, about a fifth seen once. Material: PBMCs or a T cell subset sorted from them (not recorded which). The receptors were sampled from an adult woman who had mild COVID-19 (a few samples of this study predate the infection). Cell type and time point are not known. The conserved cysteine and the conserved F or W are not part of the CDR3 here. Each record gives: V gene, CDR3 protein.

>TRBV12-3/TRBV12-4
ASSRASGGPQY
>TRBV6-2/TRBV6-3
ASRRTGSYEQY
>TRBV12-3/TRBV12-4
ASSLRTGYNEQF
>TRBV24-1
ATSDQSGTGAYEQY
>TRBV15
ATSRDAGTGEQPQH
>TRBV21-1
ASSGLAPSSYEQY
>TRBV12-3/TRBV12-4
ASSPSGRGAGELF
>TRBV6-2/TRBV6-3
ASTLRTSGRALEQY
>TRBV20-1
SARGPQGPEAF
>TRBV5-4
ASSLRTGTFYGYT
>TRBV7-6
ASSLGRQGVDEQF
>TRBV11-1
ASSFVAGSVYNEQF
>TRBV18
ASSLTAGALVNEQF
>TRBV7-3
ASSLGGGSDYEQY
>TRBV29-1
SVGQGGDTQY
>TRBV7-2
ASSPRVSTHYGYT
>TRBV6-6
ASSSIETQY
>TRBV5-1
ASSLFGLGGTGELF
>TRBV6-1
ASSEFTGANVLT
>TRBV4-2
ASSHGGAGEDQETQY
>TRBV12-3/TRBV12-4
ASSLTGGPLETQY
>TRBV7-9
ASSLGGGAQNIQY
>TRBV6-5
ASRALAGGPQTQY
>TRBV2
ASSGTFNEQF
>TRBV12-3/TRBV12-4
ASTVGQGSGANVLT
>TRBV6-5
ASSYFSPGTGYYEQY